The clone carrying this TCR beta chain was detected once. Repertoires were generated with immunoSEQ multiplex PCR, while TCRdb's copy carries only in-frame clones and drops some. The data contain about 39,000 clones, more than 85% of them singletons. After removal of 3 bases from V and 8 bases from J, the junction contained 10 bases not matched to a gene. The CDR3 totals 15 residues. Germline V gene data show CDR1 as LGHNA and CDR2 as YNFKEQ. The data derive from a study of OX40 agonist ivuxolimab in advanced cancers. The TCR was taken from an adult with an advanced solid tumor such as melanoma, head and neck, liver or kidney cancer. The sample was CD4+ or CD8+ T cells sorted from blood, taken in a trial of the OX40 agonist ivuxolimab. V and J are TRBV4-2 and TRBJ1-1; 9 bases match TRBD1. The CDR3 nucleotides are TGTGCCAGCAGCCAGGCTCTGGACAGGGGAGGCGAAGCTTTCTTT. Protein sequence: CASSQALDRGGEAFF.